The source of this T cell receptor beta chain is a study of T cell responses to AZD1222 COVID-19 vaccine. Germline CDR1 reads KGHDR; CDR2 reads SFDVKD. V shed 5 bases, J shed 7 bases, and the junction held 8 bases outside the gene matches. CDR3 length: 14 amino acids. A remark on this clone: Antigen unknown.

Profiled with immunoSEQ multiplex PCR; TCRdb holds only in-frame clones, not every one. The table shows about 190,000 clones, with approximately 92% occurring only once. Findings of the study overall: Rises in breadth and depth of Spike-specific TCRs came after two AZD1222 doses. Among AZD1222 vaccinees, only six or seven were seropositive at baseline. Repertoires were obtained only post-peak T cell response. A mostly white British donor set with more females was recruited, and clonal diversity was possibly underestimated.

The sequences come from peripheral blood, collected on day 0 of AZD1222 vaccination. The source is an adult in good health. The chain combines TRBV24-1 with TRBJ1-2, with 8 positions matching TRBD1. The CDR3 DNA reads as TGTGCCACCAGTGTTGCAGGGGGCGATTTTGGCTACACCTTC. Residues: CATSVAGGDFGYTF.